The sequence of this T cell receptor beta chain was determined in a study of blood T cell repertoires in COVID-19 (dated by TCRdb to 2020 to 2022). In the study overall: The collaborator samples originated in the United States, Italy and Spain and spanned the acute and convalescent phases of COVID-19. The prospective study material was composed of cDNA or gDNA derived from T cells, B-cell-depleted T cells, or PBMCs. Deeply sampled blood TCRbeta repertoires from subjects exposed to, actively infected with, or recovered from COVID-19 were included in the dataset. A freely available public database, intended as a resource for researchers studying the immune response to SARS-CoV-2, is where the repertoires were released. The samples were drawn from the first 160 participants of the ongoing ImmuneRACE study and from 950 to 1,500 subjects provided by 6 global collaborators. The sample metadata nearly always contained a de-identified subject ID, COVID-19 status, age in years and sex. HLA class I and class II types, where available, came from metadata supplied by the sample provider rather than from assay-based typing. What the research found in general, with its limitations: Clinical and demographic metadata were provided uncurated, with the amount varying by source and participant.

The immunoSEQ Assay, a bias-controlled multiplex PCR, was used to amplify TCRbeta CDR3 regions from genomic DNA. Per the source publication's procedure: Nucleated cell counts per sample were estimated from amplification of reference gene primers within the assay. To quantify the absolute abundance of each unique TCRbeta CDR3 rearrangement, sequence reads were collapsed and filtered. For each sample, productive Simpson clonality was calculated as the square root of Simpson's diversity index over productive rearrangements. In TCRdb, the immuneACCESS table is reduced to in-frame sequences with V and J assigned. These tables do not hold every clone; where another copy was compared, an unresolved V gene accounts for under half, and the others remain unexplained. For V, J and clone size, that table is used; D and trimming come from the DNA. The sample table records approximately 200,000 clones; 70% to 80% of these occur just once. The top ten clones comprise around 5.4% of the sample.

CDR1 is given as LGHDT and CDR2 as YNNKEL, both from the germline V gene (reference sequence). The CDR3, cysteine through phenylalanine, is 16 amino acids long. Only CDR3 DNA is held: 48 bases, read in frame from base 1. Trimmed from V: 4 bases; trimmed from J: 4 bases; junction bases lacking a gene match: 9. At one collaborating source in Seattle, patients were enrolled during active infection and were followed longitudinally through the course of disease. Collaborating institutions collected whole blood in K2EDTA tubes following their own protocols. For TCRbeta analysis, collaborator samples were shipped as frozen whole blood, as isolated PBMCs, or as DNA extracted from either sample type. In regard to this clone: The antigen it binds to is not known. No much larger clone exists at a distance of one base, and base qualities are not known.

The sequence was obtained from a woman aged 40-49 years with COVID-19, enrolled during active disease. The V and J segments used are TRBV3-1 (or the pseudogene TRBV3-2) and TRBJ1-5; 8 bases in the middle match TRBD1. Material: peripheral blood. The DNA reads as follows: TGTGCCAGCAGCCGTGGGACAGGTGAAAGTAATCAGCCCCAGCATTTT. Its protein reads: CASSRGTGESNQPQHF.